The next 14 T cell receptor beta chains were all read from a single sample in a study of cytomegalovirus exposure and HLA in healthy donors. The PCR employed 60 Vbeta primers together with 13 Jbeta primers. Data came from immunoSEQ multiplex PCR; TCRdb stores just in-frame clones and leaves some out. The top ten clones hold roughly 3.1% of a sample with a few hundred thousand clones, approximately 80% of them seen once. Material for sequencing was PBMCs. Receptors were obtained from a man in his thirties or forties in good health and CMV-seronegative.

The CDR3 nucleotides read TGTGCCAGCAGCTTAAGGGCAGCGGGGGCCGGGGAGCTGTTTTTT. Its protein product is CASSLRAAGAGELFF. The chain carries TRBV7-8 and TRBJ2-2; 8 bases agree with TRBD2. Germline V gene sequence: CDR1 SGHVS, CDR2 FQNEAQ. This CDR3 is 15 amino acids long. V lost 2 bases, J lost 6 bases, and 5 bases stayed unmatched.

CDR3 bases: TGTGCCGCGGGCGGGGGGGGAAATGAGCAGTTCTTC. Its translation is CAAGGGGNEQFF. This sequence joins TRBV5-6 and TRBJ2-1, with 9 positions matching TRBD2. Germline CDR1 and CDR2: SGHDT and YYEEEE. J gave up 7 bases and V 10 bases, and 6 bases lay outside the gene matches. This CDR3 region has 12 residues.

V is TRBV19 and J is TRBJ1-1; 8 bases are shared with TRBD1. The junction had 4 bases not matched to a gene; V was cut back by 1 base and J by 6 bases. The CDR3 totals 14 residues. Per the germline V gene, CDR1 is LNHDA and CDR2 is SQIVND (reference sequence). The CDR3, as DNA: TGTGCCAGTAGTATAGTCCAGGGGGCCTCTGAAGCTTTCTTT. It specifies CASSIVQGASEAFF.

The chain carries TRBV7-6 and TRBJ2-5; D is unclear. Germline CDR1 SGHVS, CDR2 FNYEAQ. Between the trimmed V and J ends, which lost 1 base and 5 bases, there was a span of 8 bases. CDR3 size: 13 residues. The CDR3 loop reads CASSLDFGETQYF. CDR3 DNA sequence: TGTGCCAGCAGCTTAGATTTCGGGGAGACCCAGTACTTC.

The chain has TRBV5-1 and TRBJ2-3; D is possibly TRBD1 (6 bases). The CDR3 loop spans 14 amino acids. The V end lost 6 bases, the J end lost 6 bases, and 17 bases lay between the germline ends. Germline V gene data show CDR1 as SGHRS and CDR2 as YFSETQ. CDR3 in DNA: TGCGCCAGCAAAAGGACAGCGATGGAGGATACGCAGTATTTT. Translation gives CASKRTAMEDTQYF.

Here the CDR3 reads CASSSPGGRASDYTF. The CDR3 bases are TGTGCCAGCAGTTCCCCAGGTGGCAGGGCGTCCGACTACACCTTC. The chain combines TRBV27 with TRBJ1-2; D may be TRBD1 (5 bases). Per germline, CDR1 MNHEY and CDR2 SMNVEV (reference sequence). The CDR3 is 15 residues long. V lost 4 bases, J lost 10 bases, and 22 bases lay in between.

The CDR3 DNA sequence: TGCGCCAGCGGGAGGTTAGCGGGAGACAATGAGCAGTTCTTC. It specifies CASGRLAGDNEQFF. The gene calls are TRBV5-1 and TRBJ2-1; 9 bases align to TRBD2. J lost 5 bases, V lost 7 bases, and 7 bases had no gene match. There are 14 residues in the CDR3. Per germline, CDR1 SGHRS and CDR2 YFSETQ.

This chain connects TRBV27 to TRBJ1-5, with D possibly matching TRBD1 (5 bases). The germline V gene encodes CDR1 MNHEY and CDR2 SMNVEV (reference sequence). V lost 7 bases to trimming and J lost 6 bases, with 16 bases between them. The CDR3 runs to 14 residues. The CDR3, as DNA: TGTGCCAGCACCCATCGGAGGGGCGGTCAGCCCCAGCATTTT. Translated: CASTHRRGGQPQHF.

This clone was counted between two and nine times. The chain combines TRBV7-9 with TRBJ2-5, with 7 bases aligning to TRBD2. This CDR3 contains 18 residues. CDR1 and CDR2 from the germline V gene are SEHNR and FQNEAQ (reference sequence). The J segment lost 0 bases and the V segment lost 5 bases, leaving 15 bases of the junction unmatched. CDR3 sequence reads: CASSRGVASGDYQETQYF. The CDR3 DNA reads TGTGCCAGCAGCCGAGGGGTGGCTAGCGGAGACTACCAAGAGACCCAGTACTTC.

The V gene is TRBV6-6, the J gene TRBJ1-1, with TRBD1 matching over 8 bases. Germline loops: CDR1 MNHNY, CDR2 SVGAGI (reference sequence). The trim removed 9 bases at V and 1 base at J, leaving 10 bases unmatched. The CDR3 extends over 15 amino acids. The DNA of the CDR3 is TGTGCCAGTAGGGACAGGCTGCAGGGGAACACTGAAGCTTTCTTT. This sequence encodes CASRDRLQGNTEAFF.

This clone was found once. The V and J genes are TRBV19 and TRBJ1-1, with D possibly matching TRBD1 (5 bases). The CDR3 is 16 residues long. CDR1 LNHDA and CDR2 SQIVND come from the germline V gene (reference sequence). The germline V and J ends were trimmed by 3 bases and 3 bases, with 17 bases remaining between them. The CDR3 bases are TGTGCCAGTAGTATTTTCCGCGGGGCGCGTGACACTGAAGCTTTCTTT. As protein: CASSIFRGARDTEAFF.

This clone has only one observation. CDR3 region: CASSTSRTDTQYF. CDR3 in DNA: TGCGCCAGCAGTACTAGTCGGACAGATACGCAGTATTTT. This sequence joins TRBV10-2 and TRBJ2-3; possibly TRBD2 for D (5 bases). Germline V CDR1 and CDR2: WSHSY, SAAADI. There are 13 residues in the CDR3. V was trimmed by 5 bases and J by 3 bases, leaving 9 bases between them.

J is TRBJ1-4 and V is TRBV6-1, with TRBD1 matching over 11 bases. J lost 7 bases, V lost 0 bases, and 4 bases had no gene match. CDR1 is MNHNS and CDR2 is SASEGT in the germline V gene. CDR3 length: 16 amino acids. Written as DNA, the CDR3 is TGTGCCAGCAGTGAAGCCAGCGGACAGGGGGCTGAAAAACTGTTTTTT. Protein sequence: CASSEASGQGAEKLFF.

This clone was observed once. The genes are TRBV4-1 and TRBJ1-5; 7 bases are shared with TRBD1. This CDR3 region has 17 residues. Trimming at V came to 0 bases and at J to 0 bases, leaving 5 bases not matched to a gene. CDR1 MGHRA and CDR2 YSYEKL come from the germline V gene. The CDR3 region is CASSQDGTDYSNQPQHF. For the CDR3, the DNA is TGCGCCAGCAGCCAAGATGGGACAGACTATAGCAATCAGCCCCAGCATTTT.